This is a list of T cell receptor beta chains from one sample in a study of cytomegalovirus exposure and HLA in healthy donors. Only in-frame clones appear in the TCRdb table, and some are missing; sequencing was by immunoSEQ multiplex PCR. The sample shows fewer than 250,000 clones, 87% of them seen only once. The sample comprised PBMCs. The receptors shown here come from a man aged 25 to 40 in good health and CMV-seronegative. CDR3s include the opening cysteine and the closing phenylalanine or tryptophan. Each record gives: J gene, V gene, CDR3 length, D gene, clone size, CDR3 DNA, CDR3 protein. The D gene is left open where the match is weak. A row's size may be missing; if present it is once, few, many or a size class.

J gene: TRBJ2-7; V gene: TRBV6-1; CDR3 length: 14; D gene: TRBD1; clone size: .; CDR3 DNA: TGTGCCAGCAGCAGACAGGGACGGGCCTACGAGCAGTACTTC; CDR3 protein: CASSRQGRAYEQYF
J gene: TRBJ1-5; V gene: TRBV11-2; CDR3 length: 13; D gene: .; clone size: once; CDR3 DNA: TGTGCCAGCAGCTTATCATCCCAACAGCCCCAGCATTTT; CDR3 protein: CASSLSSQQPQHF
J gene: TRBJ2-1; V gene: TRBV11-2; CDR3 length: 16; D gene: TRBD2; clone size: .; CDR3 DNA: TGTGCCAGCAGCCCGCAAGCGGGAGCCCCTTACAATGAGCAGTTCTTC; CDR3 protein: CASSPQAGAPYNEQFF
J gene: TRBJ1-1; V gene: TRBV28; CDR3 length: 15; D gene: TRBD1; clone size: .; CDR3 DNA: TGTGCCAGCAGAATTGGGACAGGGGCGAACACTGAAGCTTTCTTT; CDR3 protein: CASRIGTGANTEAFF
J gene: TRBJ2-1; V gene: TRBV6-6; CDR3 length: 15; D gene: TRBD2; clone size: .; CDR3 DNA: TGTGCCAGCAGTTACAGGCGGGAGGGTGGCAATGAGCAGTTCTTC; CDR3 protein: CASSYRREGGNEQFF
J gene: TRBJ1-2; V gene: TRBV30; CDR3 length: 16; D gene: .; clone size: .; CDR3 DNA: TGTGCCTGCGCATCAACAGGGTTGGCTAAGGACTATGGCTACACCTTC; CDR3 protein: CACASTGLAKDYGYTF
J gene: TRBJ1-4; V gene: TRBV18; CDR3 length: 16; D gene: TRBD1; clone size: .; CDR3 DNA: TGTGCCAGCTCACCGCCCGGGACAGCTTATAATGAAAAACTGTTTTTT; CDR3 protein: CASSPPGTAYNEKLFF
J gene: TRBJ1-3; V gene: TRBV11-2; CDR3 length: 15; D gene: .; clone size: .; CDR3 DNA: TGTGCCAGCCTCGGTCGTCCTTCGGGTGGAAACACCATATATTTT; CDR3 protein: CASLGRPSGGNTIYF
J gene: TRBJ1-2; V gene: TRBV18; CDR3 length: 16; D gene: .; clone size: once; CDR3 DNA: TGTGCCAGCTCACCACGAAAGGGGCCAGCTAACTATGGCTACACCTTC; CDR3 protein: CASSPRKGPANYGYTF
J gene: TRBJ2-1; V gene: TRBV28; CDR3 length: 15; D gene: .; clone size: .; CDR3 DNA: TGTGCCAGCAGTTTAGGAGGGGTTCTCTCCAATGAGCAGTTCTTC; CDR3 protein: CASSLGGVLSNEQFF
J gene: TRBJ2-3; V gene: TRBV4-3; CDR3 length: 15; D gene: TRBD2; clone size: once; CDR3 DNA: TGCGCCAGCAGTCTTAGCGGGTCCTTCACAGATACGCAGTATTTT; CDR3 protein: CASSLSGSFTDTQYF
J gene: TRBJ2-5; V gene: TRBV9; CDR3 length: 14; D gene: TRBD1; clone size: .; CDR3 DNA: TGTGCCAGCAGTTTGGGACAGGGTTTAGGAGAGCAGTACTTC; CDR3 protein: CASSLGQGLGEQYF
J gene: TRBJ2-7; V gene: TRBV7-9; CDR3 length: 16; D gene: .; clone size: .; CDR3 DNA: TGTGCCAGCAGCCCGCCCGGGGGTAGCGGCTCCTACGAGCAGTACTTC; CDR3 protein: CASSPPGGSGSYEQYF
J gene: TRBJ2-5; V gene: TRBV6-1; CDR3 length: 13; D gene: TRBD2; clone size: .; CDR3 DNA: TGTGCCGGTTCGGGGGGGGTACAAGAGACCCAGTACTTC; CDR3 protein: CAGSGGVQETQYF
J gene: TRBJ1-1; V gene: TRBV29-1; CDR3 length: 13; D gene: .; clone size: .; CDR3 DNA: TGCAGCGTGCGAAACGATCTGAACACTGAAGCTTTCTTT; CDR3 protein: CSVRNDLNTEAFF
J gene: TRBJ2-7; V gene: TRBV30; CDR3 length: 15; D gene: TRBD1; clone size: .; CDR3 DNA: TGTGCCTGGAAGTGGGGCGACAGGGGGCGCGGAGAGCAGTACTTC; CDR3 protein: CAWKWGDRGRGEQYF